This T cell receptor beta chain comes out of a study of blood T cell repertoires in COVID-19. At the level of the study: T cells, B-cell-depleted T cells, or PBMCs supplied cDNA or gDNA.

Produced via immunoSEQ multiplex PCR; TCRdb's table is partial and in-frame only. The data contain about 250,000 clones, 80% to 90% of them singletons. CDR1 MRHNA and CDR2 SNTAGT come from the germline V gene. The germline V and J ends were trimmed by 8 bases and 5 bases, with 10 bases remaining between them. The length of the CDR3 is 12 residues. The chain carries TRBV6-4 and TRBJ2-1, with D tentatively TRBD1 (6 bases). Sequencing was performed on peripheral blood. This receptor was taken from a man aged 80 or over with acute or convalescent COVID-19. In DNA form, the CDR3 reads TGTGCCAGCCGCGGACAGAACAATGAGCAGTTCTTC. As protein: CASRGQNNEQFF.